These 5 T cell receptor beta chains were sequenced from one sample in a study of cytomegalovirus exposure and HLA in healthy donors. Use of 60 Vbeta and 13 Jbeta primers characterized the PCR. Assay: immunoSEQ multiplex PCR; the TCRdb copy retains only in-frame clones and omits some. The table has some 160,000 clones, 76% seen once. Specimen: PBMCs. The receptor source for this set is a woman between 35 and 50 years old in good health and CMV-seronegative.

The CDR3 here is CASSSFRQDNTEAFF. CDR3 bases: TGTGCCAGCAGCTCCTTTCGACAGGATAACACTGAAGCTTTCTTT. This sequence joins TRBV7-9 and TRBJ1-1; TRBD1 might be the D (6 bases). Germline-derived CDR1 and CDR2 are SEHNR and FQNEAQ (reference sequence). Trimming cost V 4 bases and J 2 bases, with 14 bases left between them. This CDR3 spans 15 amino acids.

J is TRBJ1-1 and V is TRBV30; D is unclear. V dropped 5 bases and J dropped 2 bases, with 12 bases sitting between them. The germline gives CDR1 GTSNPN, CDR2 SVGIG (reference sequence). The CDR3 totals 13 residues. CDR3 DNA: TGTGCCTGGGGCCCCCCCAGAAACACTGAAGCTTTCTTT. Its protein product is CAWGPPRNTEAFF. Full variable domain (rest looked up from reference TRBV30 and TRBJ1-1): SQTIHQWPATLVQPVGSPLSLECTVEGTSNPNLYWYRQAAGRGLQLLFYSVGIGQISSEVPQNLSASRPQDRQFILSSKKLLLSDSGFYLCAWGPPRNTEAFFGQGTRLTVV.

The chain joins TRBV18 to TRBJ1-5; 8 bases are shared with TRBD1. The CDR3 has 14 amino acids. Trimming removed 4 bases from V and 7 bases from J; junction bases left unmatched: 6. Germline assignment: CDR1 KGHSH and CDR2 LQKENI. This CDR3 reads CASSLDRGGQPQHF. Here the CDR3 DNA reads TGTGCCAGCTCACTCGACAGGGGTGGGCAGCCCCAGCATTTT.

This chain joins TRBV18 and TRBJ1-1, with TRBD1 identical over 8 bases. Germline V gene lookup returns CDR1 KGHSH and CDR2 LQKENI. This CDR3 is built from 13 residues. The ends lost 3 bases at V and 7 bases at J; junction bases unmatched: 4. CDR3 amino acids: CASSPPGGVEAFF. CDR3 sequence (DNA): TGTGCCAGCTCACCTCCAGGGGGCGTTGAAGCTTTCTTT. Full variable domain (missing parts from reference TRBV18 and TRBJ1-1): NAGVMQNPRHLVRRRGQEARLRCSPMKGHSHVYWYRQLPEEGLKFMVYLQKENIIDESGMPKERFSAEFPKEGPSILRIQQVVRGDSAAYFCASSPPGGVEAFFGQGTRLTVV.

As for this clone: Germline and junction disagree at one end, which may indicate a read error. The CDR3 bases are TGTTCCAGCAGCTTAGCGATAGGGGTGGTAGCTTTCTTT. This codes for CSSSLAIGVVAFF. The V call is TRBV7-9, the J call TRBJ1-1; the D gene is possibly TRBD1 (5 bases). Per germline, CDR1 SEHNR and CDR2 FQNEAQ (reference sequence). The CDR3 contains 13 residues.